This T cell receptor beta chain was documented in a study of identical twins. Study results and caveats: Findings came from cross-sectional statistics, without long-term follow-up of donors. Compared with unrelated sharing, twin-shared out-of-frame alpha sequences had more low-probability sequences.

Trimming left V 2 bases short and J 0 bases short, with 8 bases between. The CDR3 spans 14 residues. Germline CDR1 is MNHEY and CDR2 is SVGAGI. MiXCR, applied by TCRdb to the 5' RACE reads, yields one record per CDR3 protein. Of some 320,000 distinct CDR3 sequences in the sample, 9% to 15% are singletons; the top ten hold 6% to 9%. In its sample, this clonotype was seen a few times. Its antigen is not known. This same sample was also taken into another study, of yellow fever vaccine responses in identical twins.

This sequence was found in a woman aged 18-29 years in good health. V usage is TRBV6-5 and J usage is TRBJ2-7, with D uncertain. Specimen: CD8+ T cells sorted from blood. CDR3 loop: CASSYGSDSYEQYF. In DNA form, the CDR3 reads TGTGCCAGCAGTTACGGGTCGGACTCCTACGAGCAGTACTTC.